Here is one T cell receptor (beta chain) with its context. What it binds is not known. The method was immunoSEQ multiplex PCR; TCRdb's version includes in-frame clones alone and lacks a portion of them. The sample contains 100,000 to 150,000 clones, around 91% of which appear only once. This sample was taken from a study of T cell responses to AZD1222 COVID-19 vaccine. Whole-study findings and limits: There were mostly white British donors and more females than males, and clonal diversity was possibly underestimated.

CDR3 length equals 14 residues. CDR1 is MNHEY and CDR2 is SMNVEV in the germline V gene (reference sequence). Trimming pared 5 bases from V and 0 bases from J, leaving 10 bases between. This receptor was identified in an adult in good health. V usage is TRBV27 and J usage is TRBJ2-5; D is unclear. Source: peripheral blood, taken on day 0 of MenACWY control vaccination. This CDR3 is CASSDSSYQETQYF. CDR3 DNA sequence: TGTGCCAGCAGTGACTCTTCATACCAAGAGACCCAGTACTTC.